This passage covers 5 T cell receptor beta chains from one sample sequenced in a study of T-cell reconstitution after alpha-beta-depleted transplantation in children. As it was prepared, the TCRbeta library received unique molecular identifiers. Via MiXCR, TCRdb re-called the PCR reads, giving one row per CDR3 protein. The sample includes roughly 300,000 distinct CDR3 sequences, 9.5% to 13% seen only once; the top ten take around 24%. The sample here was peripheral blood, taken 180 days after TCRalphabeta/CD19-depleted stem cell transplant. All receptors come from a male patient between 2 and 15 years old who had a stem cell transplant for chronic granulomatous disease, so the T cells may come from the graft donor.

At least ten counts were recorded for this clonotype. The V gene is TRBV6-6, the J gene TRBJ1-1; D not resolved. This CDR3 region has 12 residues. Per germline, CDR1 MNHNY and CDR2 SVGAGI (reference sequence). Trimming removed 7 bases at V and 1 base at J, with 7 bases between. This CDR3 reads CASTNWNTEAFF. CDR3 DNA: TGTGCCAGCACCAACTGGAACACTGAAGCTTTCTTT.

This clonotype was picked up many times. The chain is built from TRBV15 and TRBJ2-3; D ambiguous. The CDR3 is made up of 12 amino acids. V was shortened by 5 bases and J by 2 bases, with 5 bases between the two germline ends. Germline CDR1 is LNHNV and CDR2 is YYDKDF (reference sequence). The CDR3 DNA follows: TGTGCCACCAGCGCCCTCACAGATACGCAGTATTTT. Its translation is CATSALTDTQYF.

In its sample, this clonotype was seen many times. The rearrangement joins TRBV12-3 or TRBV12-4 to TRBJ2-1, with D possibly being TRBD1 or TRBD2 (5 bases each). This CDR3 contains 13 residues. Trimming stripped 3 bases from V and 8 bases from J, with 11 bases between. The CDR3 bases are TGTGCCAGCAGTTTGAGGGGTTTCGATGAGCAGTTCTTC. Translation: CASSLRGFDEQFF.

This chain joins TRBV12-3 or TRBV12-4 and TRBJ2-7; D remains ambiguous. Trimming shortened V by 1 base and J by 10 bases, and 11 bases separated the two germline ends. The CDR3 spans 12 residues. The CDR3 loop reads CASSLDRYGQYF. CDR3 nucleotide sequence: TGTGCCAGCAGTTTAGACCGCTACGGACAGTACTTC.

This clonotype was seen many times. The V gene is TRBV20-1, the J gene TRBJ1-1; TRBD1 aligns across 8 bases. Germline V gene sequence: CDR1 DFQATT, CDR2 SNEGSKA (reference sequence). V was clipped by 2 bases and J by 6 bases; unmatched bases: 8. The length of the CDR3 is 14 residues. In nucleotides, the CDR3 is TGCAGTGCTAGACCCCTGACAGGGGACTCTGAAGCTTTCTTT. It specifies CSARPLTGDSEAFF.